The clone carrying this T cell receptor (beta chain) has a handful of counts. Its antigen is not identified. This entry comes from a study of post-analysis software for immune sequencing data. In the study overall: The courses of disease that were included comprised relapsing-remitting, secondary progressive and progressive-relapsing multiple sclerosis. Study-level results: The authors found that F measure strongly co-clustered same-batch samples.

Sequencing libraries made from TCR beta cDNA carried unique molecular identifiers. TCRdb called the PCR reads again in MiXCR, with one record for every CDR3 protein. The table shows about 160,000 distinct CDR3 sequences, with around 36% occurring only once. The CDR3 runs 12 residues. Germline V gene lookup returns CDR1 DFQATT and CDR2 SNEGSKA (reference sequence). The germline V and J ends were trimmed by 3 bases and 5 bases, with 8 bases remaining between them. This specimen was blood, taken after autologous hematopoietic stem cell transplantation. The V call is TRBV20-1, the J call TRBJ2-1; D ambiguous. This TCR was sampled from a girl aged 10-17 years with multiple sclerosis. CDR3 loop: CSARDADNEQFF. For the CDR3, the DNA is TGCAGTGCTAGGGACGCAGACAATGAGCAGTTCTTC.